Listed below are T cell receptor beta chains from one sample, sequenced in a study of cytomegalovirus exposure and HLA in healthy donors. The repertoire was sequenced with immunoSEQ multiplex PCR; TCRdb's copy has only in-frame clones and lacks some. The sample has roughly 150,000 clones, 75% to 90% seen once. Sequenced: PBMCs. These receptor sequences come from a female donor in good health and CMV-seronegative. Each CDR3 is given with its conserved first and last residue. The order of the fields is V gene, D gene, J gene, clone size, CDR3 DNA, CDR3 protein. The D gene is left open where the match is weak. Size tells how often a clone was seen (once, few, many) or the class of an expanded clone, and some rows leave it out.

TRBV20-1	NA	TRBJ2-7	once	TGCAGTGCTAACCAGGGGAATGAGCAGTACTTC	CSANQGNEQYF
TRBV27	NA	TRBJ1-5	NA	TGTGCCAGCAGTTTACCAGGGGCCAATCAGCCCCAGCATTTT	CASSLPGANQPQHF
TRBV6-5	NA	TRBJ2-4	few	TGTGCCAGCAGTTACGAGCAGGGTAGCATTCAGTACTTC	CASSYEQGSIQYF
TRBV6-5	NA	TRBJ2-1	NA	TGTGCCAGCAGCAAAGGAGGCAAAGCTAAGAATGAGCAGTTCTTC	CASSKGGKAKNEQFF
TRBV19	NA	TRBJ2-3	NA	TGTGCCAGTAGTACCTACCTGACAGATACGCAGTATTTT	CASSTYLTDTQYF
TRBV28	TRBD1	TRBJ2-6	once	TGTGCCAGCAGTTTAAACAGGGGATCTGGGGCCAACGTCCTGACTTTC	CASSLNRGSGANVLTF
TRBV6-6	TRBD2	TRBJ2-3	NA	TGTGCCAGCAGTCCACAAGGGACTAGCGATGATACGCAGTATTTT	CASSPQGTSDDTQYF
TRBV5-1	NA	TRBJ2-6	NA	TGCGCCAGCAGCTTGGACAGGGCTGGGGCCAACGTCCTGACTTTC	CASSLDRAGANVLTF
TRBV13	TRBD1	TRBJ2-7	once	TGTGCCAGCAGCTTAAACAGGGGGCAATACGAGCAGTACTTC	CASSLNRGQYEQYF
TRBV7-9	TRBD2	TRBJ2-5	NA	TGTGCCAGCAGCTCTGGACTAGCGGCCGATCAAGAGACCCAGTACTTC	CASSSGLAADQETQYF
TRBV11-3	TRBD2	TRBJ2-2	NA	TGTGCCAGTAAAGGGGAGGGAGGCACCGGGGAGCTGTTTTTT	CASKGEGGTGELFF
TRBV28	TRBD1	TRBJ1-5	NA	TGTGCCAGCAGTTTATGGAAGACAGGGGTGATTAACAATCAGCCCCAGCATTTT	CASSLWKTGVINNQPQHF
TRBV28	NA	TRBJ2-7	few	TGTGCCAGCAGGAGCGGTACCTACGAGCAGTACTTC	CASRSGTYEQYF
TRBV9	TRBD2	TRBJ2-7	NA	TGTGCCAGCAGCGCTGGAGGGACTAGCGGGGGCGAGCAGTACTTC	CASSAGGTSGGEQYF
TRBV10-3	TRBD1	TRBJ2-7	NA	TGTGCCATCAGTGATACCGGGACAGGGATGGACGAGCAGTACTTC	CAISDTGTGMDEQYF
TRBV7-3	TRBD1	TRBJ2-1	NA	TGTGCCAGCAGCTTAATGGGACAGGGGGCCAACAATGAGCAGTTCTTC	CASSLMGQGANNEQFF
TRBV6-1	TRBD1	TRBJ2-3	NA	TGTGCCAGCAGGCGGGACAGGGGAAGATATACGCAGTATTTT	CASRRDRGRYTQYF
TRBV5-1	TRBD2	TRBJ2-1	NA	TGCGCCAGCAGCGGTGGACTAGCGGACAATGAGCAGTTCTTC	CASSGGLADNEQFF
TRBV4-1	NA	TRBJ2-6	NA	TGCGCCAGCAGCCACGACTCCTCTGGGGCCAACGTCCTGACTTTC	CASSHDSSGANVLTF
TRBV4-1	NA	TRBJ1-2	NA	TGCGCCAGCAGCCAAGTTACGGGTGACTATGGCTACACCTTC	CASSQVTGDYGYTF
TRBV9	TRBD1	TRBJ2-1	NA	TGTGCCAGCAGCGTGGGGGACAGGTCCTACAATGAGCAGTTCTTC	CASSVGDRSYNEQFF
TRBV7-9	NA	TRBJ1-5	NA	TGTGCCAGCAGCTTGTGGCCGTATCAGCCCCAGCATTTT	CASSLWPYQPQHF
TRBV28	TRBD1	TRBJ1-4	few	TGTGCCAGCAGTTCCCGTGACAGGGTAAAGGGTGAAAAACTGTTTTTT	CASSSRDRVKGEKLFF
TRBV28	TRBD2	TRBJ2-5	few	TGTGCCAGCAGTCCCGCCGGGACTAGCGGAAAAGAGACCCAGTACTTC	CASSPAGTSGKETQYF
TRBV5-1	NA	TRBJ1-1	NA	TGCGCCAGCAGCAAAGAACTGGGAGGAAGGACTGAAGCTTTCTTT	CASSKELGGRTEAFF
TRBV14	TRBD1	TRBJ2-7	NA	TGTGCCAGCAGCCAATACACAGGGGACGAGCAGTACTTC	CASSQYTGDEQYF
TRBV9	NA	TRBJ1-1	NA	TGTGCCAGCAGCGATGCAGGGGTGGGCACTGAAGCTTTCTTT	CASSDAGVGTEAFF
TRBV5-1	TRBD2	TRBJ2-1	NA	TGCGCCAGCAGTCACGTAACGGGAGGGTGGGATGAGCAGTTCTTC	CASSHVTGGWDEQFF
TRBV11-1	TRBD1	TRBJ1-4	NA	TGTGCCAGCAGCTCGGACAGGGGCGGTGAAAAACTGTTTTTT	CASSSDRGGEKLFF
TRBV28	TRBD2	TRBJ2-7	NA	TGTGCCAGCAGACTAGCGGGAGATCTCGAGCAGTACTTC	CASRLAGDLEQYF
TRBV7-9	TRBD2	TRBJ2-7	NA	TGTGCCAGCAGCCCGCGACTAGCGGGAGACCGCTACGAGCAGTACTTC	CASSPRLAGDRYEQYF
TRBV11-2	NA	TRBJ1-1	NA	TGTGCCAGCAATCTGGGGGCCAATGAAGCTTTCTTT	CASNLGANEAFF
TRBV30	TRBD2	TRBJ2-2	NA	TGTGCCTGGAGATCCTCGGGGGGAACCGGGGAGCTGTTTTTT	CAWRSSGGTGELFF
TRBV9	TRBD1	TRBJ2-2	NA	TGTGCCAGCAGCGTCGAGGGTGGACAGGGGATAACCGGGGAGCTGTTTTTT	CASSVEGGQGITGELFF
TRBV10-3	NA	TRBJ1-2	NA	TGTGCCATCAGTGAGGAGGGCTTTGGCTACACCTTC	CAISEEGFGYTF
TRBV10-3	TRBD1	TRBJ2-5	NA	TGTGCCACCGGGGACAGTGTTGAAGAGACCCAGTACTTC	CATGDSVEETQYF
TRBV6-5	TRBD1	TRBJ2-7	NA	TGTGCCAGCAGTTATCGGGACAGGGGGCCCTACGAGCAGTACTTC	CASSYRDRGPYEQYF
TRBV7-9	NA	TRBJ1-4	few	TGTGCCAGCAGCTTGCGGGACCGAAGGAATGAAAAACTGTTTTTT	CASSLRDRRNEKLFF
TRBV5-1	NA	TRBJ2-3	once	TGCGCCAGCAGCTTGGCCGGGGAGTTTGATACGCAGTATTTT	CASSLAGEFDTQYF
TRBV28	NA	TRBJ2-3	NA	TGTGCCAGCAGTGGGCGGGACTCAGCTAGCACAGATACGCAGTATTTT	CASSGRDSASTDTQYF
TRBV2	NA	TRBJ1-5	NA	TGTGCCAGCAGAACTGGTGGTGGTGGCGGTCAGCCCCAGCATTTT	CASRTGGGGGQPQHF
TRBV5-1	NA	TRBJ1-2	NA	TGCGCCAGCAGCTTGGCAGGTGATGGCTACACCTTC	CASSLAGDGYTF
TRBV5-5	NA	TRBJ2-7	NA	TGTGCCAGCAGCTTGACTGATTACGAGCAGTACTTC	CASSLTDYEQYF
TRBV15	NA	TRBJ1-2	NA	TGTGCCACCAGCAGAGGTTTGGGAGGGGGAGCCTATGGCTACACCTTC	CATSRGLGGGAYGYTF
TRBV19	TRBD1	TRBJ1-1	NA	TGTGCCAGTAGCCGACAGGGGCGCACCACTGAAGCTTTCTTT	CASSRQGRTTEAFF
TRBV7-9	TRBD2	TRBJ2-7	once	TGTGCCAGCAGCTCGGTCCGGGACTATACCTACGAGCAGTACTTC	CASSSVRDYTYEQYF
TRBV4-2	TRBD2	TRBJ2-5	NA	TGTGCCAGCAGCCAAGGGGAGGGGCCGACTGAAGAGACCCAGTACTTC	CASSQGEGPTEETQYF
TRBV27	TRBD2	TRBJ2-1	NA	TGTGCCAGCAGACTAGCGGGGGGAAGCTCCTACAATGAGCAGTTCTTC	CASRLAGGSSYNEQFF
TRBV6-6	NA	TRBJ1-1	NA	TGTGCCAGCAGTCCCCCCGGGGGGCAGGGCACTGAAGCTTTCTTT	CASSPPGGQGTEAFF
TRBV7-2	TRBD1	TRBJ2-5	NA	TGTGCCAGCAGCTCGACAGGGGCGGAGACCCAGTACTTC	CASSSTGAETQYF
TRBV19	TRBD2	TRBJ2-2	NA	TGTGCCAGTAGTATGCAAGGGGGACTAGCGGCCGGGGAGCTGTTTTTT	CASSMQGGLAAGELFF
TRBV6-1	NA	TRBJ1-1	NA	TGTGCCAGCAATACGGGAAGGAAGGAAGCTTTCTTT	CASNTGRKEAFF
TRBV6-6	NA	TRBJ1-1	NA	TGTGCCAGCAGTTACTCGATCAACAGGAAGAACACTGAAGCTTTCTTT	CASSYSINRKNTEAFF
TRBV9	TRBD2	TRBJ2-7	few	TGTGCCAGCAGCTTACTAGCGGAGGGTTCCTACGAGCAGTACTTC	CASSLLAEGSYEQYF
TRBV27	TRBD1	TRBJ1-4	NA	TGTGCCAGCAGTCGACAGGGGACTAATGAAAAACTGTTTTTT	CASSRQGTNEKLFF
TRBV5-8	NA	TRBJ1-2	NA	TGTGCCAGCAGCTTTTACAGGGTCTATGGCTACACCTTC	CASSFYRVYGYTF
TRBV10-2	TRBD2	TRBJ2-2	NA	TGCGCCAGCAGTCCAGGACTAGCGGGAGCTACCGGGGAGCTGTTTTTT	CASSPGLAGATGELFF